Following are 20 T cell receptor beta chains from one sample sequenced in a study of blood T cell repertoires in COVID-19. Profiled with immunoSEQ multiplex PCR; TCRdb holds only in-frame clones, not every one. This repertoire shows a few hundred thousand clones, about three quarters found once; its top ten account for roughly 7%. The specimen was peripheral blood. The receptors shown here come from a woman in her 70s with acute or convalescent COVID-19.

The rearrangement uses TRBV6-5 and TRBJ2-7; possibly TRBD1 for D (6 bases). Germline lookup yields CDR1 MNHEY and CDR2 SVGAGI. The CDR3 length is 13 residues. Trimming removed 10 bases from V and 0 bases from J, with 13 bases in between. In nucleotides, the CDR3 is TGTGCCACAAACCGGGACAACTCCTACGAGCAGTACTTC. It yields the protein CATNRDNSYEQYF.

This clone came up many times. Other DNA sequences within the sample encode an identical CDR3. The chain recombines TRBV3-1 (or the pseudogene TRBV3-2) with TRBJ2-7, with 13 bases lining up with TRBD2. The junction had 5 bases not matched to a gene; V was cut back by 3 bases and J by 0 bases. The CDR3 length is 17 residues. Germline CDR1 LGHDT, CDR2 YNNKEL (reference sequence). CDR3 protein: CASSHRTSGGSSYEQYF. The CDR3 DNA follows: TGTGCCAGCAGCCACAGGACTAGCGGGGGTAGCTCCTACGAGCAGTACTTC.

The genes are TRBV19 and TRBJ2-1, with TRBD2 matching 11 bases. CDR1 and CDR2 from the germline V gene are LNHDA and SQIVND (reference sequence). With V trimmed by 4 bases and J by 7 bases, 6 bases remained unmatched. The CDR3 loop spans 15 amino acids. CDR3 sequence reads: CASSRVAGGPNEQFF. The CDR3 region has the DNA TGTGCCAGTAGTAGGGTAGCGGGGGGGCCTAATGAGCAGTTCTTC.

J is TRBJ2-7 and V is TRBV19; 7 nucleotides line up with TRBD1. Germline V CDR1 and CDR2: LNHDA, SQIVND (reference sequence). The CDR3 totals 14 residues. Losses at the gene ends were 5 bases for V and 6 bases for J; bases not matched to a gene: 10. This chain's CDR3 is CASSATYRGSEQYF. The CDR3 DNA reads TGTGCCAGTAGTGCTACCTACAGGGGCTCCGAGCAGTACTTC.

The J gene is TRBJ2-7, the V gene TRBV21-1; the table gives TRBD1 as D, unverified against the DNA. TRBV21-1 is listed as a pseudogene. The CDR3 spans 15 residues. DNA of the CDR3: TGTGCCAGCAACGAAAGGGTGGACAGGGGAGGCGAGCAGTACGTC. This codes for CASNERVDRGGEQYV.

The chain employs TRBV7-8 and TRBJ1-2; no reliable D call. Looked up from germline, CDR1 is SGHVS and CDR2 is FQNEAQ. Trimming took off 1 base at V and 2 bases at J, with 8 bases between the two ends. The CDR3 is 14 amino acids. The CDR3: CASSLEAINYGYTF. In nucleotides, the CDR3 is TGTGCCAGCAGCTTAGAAGCTATAAACTATGGCTACACCTTC.

CDR3 protein: CASSQGLAGGIWETQYF. Written as DNA, the CDR3 is TGTGCCAGCAGCCAGGGACTAGCGGGGGGGATTTGGGAGACCCAGTACTTC. The chain employs TRBV3-1 (or the pseudogene TRBV3-2) and TRBJ2-5, with TRBD2 matching over 16 bases. The J segment lost 5 bases and the V segment lost 3 bases, leaving 6 bases of the junction unmatched. This CDR3 has 17 residues. Germline V gene sequence: CDR1 LGHDT, CDR2 YNNKEL (reference sequence).

About this clone: One end of the junction does not line up with germline, which may come from a read error. This rearrangement joins TRBV11-3 to TRBJ2-5, with D perhaps TRBD1 (7 bases). CDR3 length: 17 residues. In germline, CDR1 is SGHNT, CDR2 YENEEA. CDR3 protein: CASNLIRGASPQETQYF. The CDR3 nucleotides are TGTGCCAGCAACTTAATCAGGGGGGCCAGCCCCCAAGAGACCCAGTACTTC.

The CDR3 bases are TGCGCCAGCAGCTTGGACGACAGGGGAGGCAATGAGCAGTTCTTC. Translation: CASSLDDRGGNEQFF. The chain joins TRBV5-1 to TRBJ2-1; 8 positions match TRBD1. V was pared by 0 bases and J by 6 bases, with 5 bases of the junction left unmatched. This CDR3 has 15 amino acids. The V gene's germline CDR1 is SGHRS and CDR2 YFSETQ.

The chain carries TRBV15 and TRBJ2-2, with D hard to call. In germline, CDR1 is LNHNV, CDR2 YYDKDF (reference sequence). Trimming pared 4 bases from V and 3 bases from J, leaving 6 bases between. This CDR3 contains 13 residues. The CDR3 spells CATSTGHTGELFF. CDR3 sequence (DNA): TGTGCCACCAGCACTGGCCACACCGGGGAGCTGTTTTTT.

The V and J genes are TRBV4-1 and TRBJ2-1, with TRBD1 matching 9 bases. The CDR3 is 14 amino acids. Germline V gene lookup returns CDR1 MGHRA and CDR2 YSYEKL. Trimming removed 4 bases from V and 7 bases from J; junction bases left unmatched: 5. This CDR3 is CASSLRQGGNEQFF. The CDR3 DNA sequence: TGCGCCAGCAGCCTTCGACAGGGGGGGAATGAGCAGTTCTTC.

The V gene is TRBV29-1, the J gene TRBJ2-6, with D tentatively TRBD1 (6 bases). V lost 5 bases and J 0 bases, leaving 11 bases between the germline ends. Germline values: CDR1 SQVTM, CDR2 ANQGSEA. The CDR3 contains 15 residues. Written as DNA, the CDR3 is TGCAGCGTTTTGACAGGCACCTCTGGGGCCAACGTCCTGACTTTC. Residues: CSVLTGTSGANVLTF.

The V gene is TRBV12-2, the J gene TRBJ2-3; the DNA was not compared with TRBD2, the D call given in the table. TRBV12-2 has pseudogene status. The CDR3 consists of 16 residues. The CDR3 sequence: CASRASLAGGPDTQYF. Written as DNA, the CDR3 is TGTGCAAGCCGCGCCTCCCTAGCGGGGGGGCCAGATACGCAGTATTTT.

The CDR3 loop reads CASSLVGGGTGELFF. CDR3 bases: TGTGCCAGCAGCTTAGTGGGGGGTGGCACCGGGGAGCTGTTTTTT. The rearrangement joins TRBV7-2 to TRBJ2-2, with D possibly matching TRBD2 (6 bases). Trimming took off 1 base at V and 4 bases at J, with 10 bases between the two ends. This CDR3 has 15 amino acids. Per the germline V gene, CDR1 is SGHTA and CDR2 is FQGNSA.

This clone was observed a single time. The rearrangement uses TRBV2 and TRBJ2-6, with D perhaps matching TRBD2 (5 bases). CDR1 SNHLY and CDR2 FYNNEI come from the germline V gene. The CDR3 is 15 residues long. V was pared by 5 bases and J by 2 bases, with 10 bases between. The DNA of the CDR3 is TGTGCCAGCAGTAGAGGGAGTACTGGGGCCAACGTCCTGACTTTC. This sequence encodes CASSRGSTGANVLTF.

This clone was counted only a few times. The chain is built from TRBV2 and TRBJ1-6, with TRBD1 as a possible D gene (5 bases). The germline V gene has CDR1 SNHLY and CDR2 FYNNEI. This CDR3 is 14 amino acids long. The V end was cut by 7 bases, the J end by 9 bases, with 16 bases between. CDR3 nucleotides: TGTGCCAGCAATGGTGACAGCTCTAGTTCACCCCTCCACTTT. Translating gives CASNGDSSSSPLHF. The full variable domain, with the rest looked up from reference TRBV2 and TRBJ1-6, is EPEVTQTPSHQVTQMGQEVILRCVPISNHLYFYWYRQILGQKVEFLVSFYNNEISEKSEIFDDQFSVERPDGSNFTLKIRSTKLEDSAMYFCASNGDSSSSPLHFGNGTRLTVT.

This clone was counted between two and nine times. V gene TRBV19 combines with J gene TRBJ2-3, with TRBD2 identical over 10 bases. The CDR3 is 19 residues long. Germline CDR1 LNHDA, CDR2 SQIVND (reference sequence). The V segment lost 7 bases and the J segment 1 base; nucleotides outside the gene matches: 17. The CDR3 loop reads CASIKELAGDMVGTDTQYF. The CDR3 region has the DNA TGTGCCAGTATTAAGGAGCTAGCGGGGGATATGGTGGGCACAGATACGCAGTATTTT.

The J gene is TRBJ1-1, the V gene TRBV18; 7 nucleotides align to TRBD1. The V gene's germline CDR1 is KGHSH and CDR2 LQKENI. The CDR3 runs 19 residues. With 5 bases clipped from V and 1 base from J, the junction kept 19 bases outside the gene matches. The DNA of the CDR3 is TGTGCCAGCTCAAAAAGTCCAGGACAGGCCACCCGAGCGAACACTGAAGCTTTCTTT. Protein sequence: CASSKSPGQATRANTEAFF.

This chain connects TRBV3-1 (or the pseudogene TRBV3-2) to TRBJ1-4; no clear D gene. Germline assignment: CDR1 LGHDT and CDR2 YNNKEL (reference sequence). V was pared by 3 bases and J by 2 bases, with 7 bases between. CDR3 length: 14 amino acids. CDR3 DNA sequence: TGTGCCAGCAGCCATTCCAGGACTAATGAAAAACTGTTTTTT. Amino acids: CASSHSRTNEKLFF.

The chain joins TRBV24-1 to TRBJ2-3, with 10 bases matching TRBD2. Germline lookup yields CDR1 KGHDR and CDR2 SFDVKD. V shed 0 bases, J shed 8 bases, and the junction held 7 bases outside the gene matches. The CDR3 runs 16 residues. The CDR3 sequence is CATSDLLAGEASTQYF. DNA for the CDR3: TGTGCCACCAGTGATTTGCTAGCGGGGGAGGCGAGTACGCAGTATTTT.